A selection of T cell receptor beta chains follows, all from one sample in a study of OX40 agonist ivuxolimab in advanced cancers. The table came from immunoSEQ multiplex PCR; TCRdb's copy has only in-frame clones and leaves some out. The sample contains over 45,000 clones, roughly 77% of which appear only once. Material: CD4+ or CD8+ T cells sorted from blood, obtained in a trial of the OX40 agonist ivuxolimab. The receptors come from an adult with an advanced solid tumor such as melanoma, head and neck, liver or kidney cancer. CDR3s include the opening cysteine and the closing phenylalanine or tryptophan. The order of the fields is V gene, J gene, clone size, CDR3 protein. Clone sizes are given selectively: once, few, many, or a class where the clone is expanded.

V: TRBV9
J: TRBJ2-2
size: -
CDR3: CASTYGTGDTGELFF

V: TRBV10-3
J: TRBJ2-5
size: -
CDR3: CATQTREQETQYF

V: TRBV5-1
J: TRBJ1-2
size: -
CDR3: CASSLGQNKDGYTF

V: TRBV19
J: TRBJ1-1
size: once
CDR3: CASTTTPNTEAFF

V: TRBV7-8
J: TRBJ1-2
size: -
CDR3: CASSSSRTGLNYGYTF

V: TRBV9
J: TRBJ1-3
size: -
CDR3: CASSSAGSGNTIYF

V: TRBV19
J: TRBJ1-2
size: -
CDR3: CASSMGGVRDYGYTF

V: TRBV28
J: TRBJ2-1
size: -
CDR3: CASSPLNLAVLHEQFF

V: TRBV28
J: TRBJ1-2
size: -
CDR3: CASSFGGGVGYTF

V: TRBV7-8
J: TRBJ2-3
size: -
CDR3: CASSFGGGKEYF

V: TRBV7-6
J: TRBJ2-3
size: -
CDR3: CASSFETHPSDTQYF

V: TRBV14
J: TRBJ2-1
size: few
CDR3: CASSQYPRDELYNEQFF

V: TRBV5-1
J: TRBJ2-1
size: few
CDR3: CASSLEGASYNEQFF

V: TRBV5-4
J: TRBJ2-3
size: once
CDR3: CASSLRADTQYF

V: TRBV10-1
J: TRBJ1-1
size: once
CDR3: CASSDGGGPNTEAFF

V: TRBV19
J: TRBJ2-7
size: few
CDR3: CASSTPGTGSRLMHF

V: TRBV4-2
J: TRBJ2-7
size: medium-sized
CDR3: CASSPPGQGIHEQYF

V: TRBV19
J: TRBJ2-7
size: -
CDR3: CASSPTGVHEQYF

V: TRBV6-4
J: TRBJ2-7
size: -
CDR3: CASSDSCGTVSYEQYF

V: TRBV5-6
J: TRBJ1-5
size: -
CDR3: CASSGQGSVGNQPQHF

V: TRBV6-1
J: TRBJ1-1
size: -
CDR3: CASSEIRQGAGTEAFF

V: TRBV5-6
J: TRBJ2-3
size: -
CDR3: CASSLPDRALSTDTQYF

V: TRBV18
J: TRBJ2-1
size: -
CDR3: CASSPASGMVEQFF

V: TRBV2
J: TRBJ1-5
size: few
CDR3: CASGRQNQPQHF

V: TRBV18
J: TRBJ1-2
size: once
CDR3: CASSPPLQGANYGYTF

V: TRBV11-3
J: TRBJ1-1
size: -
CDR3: CASSLVGNTEAFF

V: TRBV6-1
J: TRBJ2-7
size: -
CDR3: CASSDRDEQYF

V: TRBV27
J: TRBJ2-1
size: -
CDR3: CASSSAQTSVGGLRSYNEQFF

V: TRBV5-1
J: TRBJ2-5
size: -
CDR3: CASSFTTSGNLGETQYF

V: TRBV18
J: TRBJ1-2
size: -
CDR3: CASSPDADYGYTF

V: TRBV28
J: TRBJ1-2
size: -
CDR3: CAKWDRVYGYTF

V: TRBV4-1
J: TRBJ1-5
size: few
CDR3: CASSPLGVGRQPQHF

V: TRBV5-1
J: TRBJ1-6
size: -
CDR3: CASSPGWGDDSPLHF

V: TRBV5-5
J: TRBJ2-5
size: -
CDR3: CASSFVSDQETQYF

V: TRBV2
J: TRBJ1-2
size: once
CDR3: CASSDGQGNYGYTF

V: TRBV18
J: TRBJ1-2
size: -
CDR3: CASSPRGLDGYTF

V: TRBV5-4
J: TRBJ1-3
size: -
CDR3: CASSLRGAGNTIYF

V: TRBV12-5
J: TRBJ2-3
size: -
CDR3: CASGLGLAGSTDTQYF

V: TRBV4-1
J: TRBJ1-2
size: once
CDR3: CASSGPRTLYGYTF

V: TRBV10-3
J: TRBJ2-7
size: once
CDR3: CAISESTVGTVTYEQYF

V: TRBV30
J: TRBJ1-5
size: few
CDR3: CAWSVQGFGAQHF

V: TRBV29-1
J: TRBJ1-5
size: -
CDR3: CSVGGSSQPQHF

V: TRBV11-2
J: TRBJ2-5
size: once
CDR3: CASSHTAVALNQETQYF

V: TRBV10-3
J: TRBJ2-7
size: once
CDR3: CAISDTGIYEQYF

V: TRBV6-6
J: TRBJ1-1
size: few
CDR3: CASRDYQGKVTEAFF

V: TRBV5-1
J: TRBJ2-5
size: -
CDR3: CASSLAPGAQKETQYF

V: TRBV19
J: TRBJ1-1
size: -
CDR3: CASSMGVATEAFF

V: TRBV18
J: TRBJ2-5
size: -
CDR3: CASSLSGQILGETQYF

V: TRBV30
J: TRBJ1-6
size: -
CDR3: CAWSVPQGTLHF

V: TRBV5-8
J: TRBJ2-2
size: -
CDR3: CASSFQWESTGELFF